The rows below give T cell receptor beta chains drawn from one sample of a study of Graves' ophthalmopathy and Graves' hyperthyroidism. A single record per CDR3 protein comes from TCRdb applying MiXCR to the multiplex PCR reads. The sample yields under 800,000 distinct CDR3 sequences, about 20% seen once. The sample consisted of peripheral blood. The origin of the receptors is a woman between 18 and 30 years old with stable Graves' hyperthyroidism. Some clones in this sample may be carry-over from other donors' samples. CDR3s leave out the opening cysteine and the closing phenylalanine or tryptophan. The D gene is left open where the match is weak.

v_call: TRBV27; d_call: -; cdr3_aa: ASSLSIGHTPYEQY
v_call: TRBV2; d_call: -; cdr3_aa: ASTDRDIETQY
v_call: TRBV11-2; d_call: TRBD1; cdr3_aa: ASSFTGAGRGYT
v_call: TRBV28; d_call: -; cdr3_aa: ASSSRQGIKNIKY
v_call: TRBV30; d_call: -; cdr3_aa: AGWGVRDYGYT
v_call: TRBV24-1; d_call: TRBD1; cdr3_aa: ATSGPGQGDYGYT
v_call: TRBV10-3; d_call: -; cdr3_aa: AITRTSLFYEQY
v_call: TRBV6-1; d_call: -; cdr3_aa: ASIPGLLSYEQY
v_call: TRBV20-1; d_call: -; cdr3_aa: SARDQPGVEQY
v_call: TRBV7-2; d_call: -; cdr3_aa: ASSLEVTGNTIY
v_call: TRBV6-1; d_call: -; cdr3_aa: VSSQGNEQY
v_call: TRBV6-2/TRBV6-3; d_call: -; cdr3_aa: ASSYRDPINQPQH
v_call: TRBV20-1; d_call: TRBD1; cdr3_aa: SAKGQGPSGNTIY
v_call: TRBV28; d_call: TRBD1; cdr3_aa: ASSTGQGDEQY
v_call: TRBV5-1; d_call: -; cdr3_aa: ASSPTLAISGANVLT
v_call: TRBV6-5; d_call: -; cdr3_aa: ASSYSAGGTEAF
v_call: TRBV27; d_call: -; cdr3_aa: ASSLLGGDSNQPQH
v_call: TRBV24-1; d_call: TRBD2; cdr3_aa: ATSGVKGTSGQQETQY